Below are 2 T cell receptor beta chains sequenced from a single sample in a study of regulatory T cells in long-lasting Graves disease (dated by TCRdb to the early 2020s). The intended sense of this specimen's time point label: persistent/refractory GD, antithyroid drugs over 5 years with positive TRAb. RNA was extracted from PBMCs in TRIzol for both TCR sequencing and RNA sequencing. Library construction relied on multiplex PCR. Sequencer: Illumina HiSeq 4000. CDR3 regions were amplified by Arm-PCR with iRepertoire HTBI primers to construct TCR beta libraries. Clones were called with MiXCR by TCRdb after fastp trimmed the public reads at Q25, and only in-frame beta chains were retained. When rows share a CDR3 protein, they turn into one entry using the most common DNA and genes. The sample table holds fewer than 600,000 distinct CDR3 sequences, of which less than 25% were seen once. Of the sample, around 14% is held by the ten largest clones.

Sample: peripheral blood mononuclear cells (PBMCs), taken when the disease was refractory, from a patient treated with antithyroid drugs. The receptors shown here come from a female donor with Graves disease.

V gene TRBV5-5 combines with J gene TRBJ2-4; D possibly corresponds to TRBD1 (7 bases). Per germline, CDR1 SGHKS and CDR2 YYEKEE (reference sequence). Trimming took off 0 bases at V and 1 base at J, with 14 bases between the two ends. The CDR3 is 17 amino acids. In DNA form, the CDR3 reads TGTGCCAGCAGCTTGGAGTCGCCAGGGGGGGCCAAAAACATTCAGTACTTC. This gives the protein CASSLESPGGAKNIQYF.

Ten or more counts support this clonotype. The V and J genes are TRBV6-1 and TRBJ2-3; D remains ambiguous. V was shortened by 2 bases and J by 4 bases, with 7 bases between the two germline ends. This CDR3 contains 13 residues. CDR1 MNHNS and CDR2 SASEGT come from the germline V gene. This CDR3 reads CASSEQRADTQYF. CDR3 in DNA: TGTGCCAGCAGTGAACAGCGAGCAGATACGCAGTATTTT.